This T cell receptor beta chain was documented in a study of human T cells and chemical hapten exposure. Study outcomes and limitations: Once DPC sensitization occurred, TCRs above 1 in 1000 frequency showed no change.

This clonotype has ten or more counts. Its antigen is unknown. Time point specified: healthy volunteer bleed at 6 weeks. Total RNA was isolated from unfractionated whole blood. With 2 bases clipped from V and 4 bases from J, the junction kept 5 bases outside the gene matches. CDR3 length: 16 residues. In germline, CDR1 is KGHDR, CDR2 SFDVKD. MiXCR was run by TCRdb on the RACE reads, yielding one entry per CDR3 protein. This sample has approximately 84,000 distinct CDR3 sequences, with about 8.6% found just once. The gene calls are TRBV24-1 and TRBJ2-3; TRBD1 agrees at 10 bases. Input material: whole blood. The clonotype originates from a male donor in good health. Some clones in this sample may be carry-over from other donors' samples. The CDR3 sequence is CATSDSGQGTSDTQYF. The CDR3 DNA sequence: TGTGCCACCAGTGATTCGGGACAGGGGACATCAGATACGCAGTATTTT.